Below, 4 T cell receptor beta chains from the same sample are listed, as sequenced in a study of blood T cell repertoires in COVID-19. TCRdb's copy holds only in-frame clones and misses some; the assay was immunoSEQ multiplex PCR. The table has approximately 50,000 clones, about four fifths seen once; the top ten hold approximately 19%. The sample comprised peripheral blood. Every receptor here comes from a man between 65 and 80 years old with active COVID-19.

This chain connects TRBV19 to TRBJ2-1; 7 nucleotides line up with TRBD1. The V gene end was trimmed by 6 bases and the J gene end by 9 bases; junction bases not matched to a gene: 14. The CDR3 extends over 15 amino acids. The V gene's germline CDR1 is LNHDA and CDR2 SQIVND (reference sequence). As DNA, the CDR3 is TGTGCCAGTAGCCGCGCAACGACAGGGCAGGCTGAGCAGTTCTTC. Its translation: CASSRATTGQAEQFF.

The chain uses TRBV6-1 and TRBJ1-5; tentatively, D is TRBD1 (5 bases). V shed 0 bases and J shed 5 bases, with 8 bases lying between them. Germline assignment: CDR1 MNHNS and CDR2 SASEGT. The length of the CDR3 is 14 residues. The CDR3 spells CASSEAWGDQPQHF. CDR3 nucleotides: TGTGCCAGCAGTGAAGCATGGGGGGATCAGCCCCAGCATTTT.

This chain uses TRBV28 with TRBJ2-7; the D gene is possibly TRBD1 (5 bases). The V end lost 5 bases, the J end lost 3 bases, and 8 bases lay between the germline ends. Germline CDR1 MDHEN, CDR2 SYDVKM. This CDR3 contains 12 residues. In DNA form, the CDR3 reads TGTGCCAGCAGTCACGACAGCTACGAGCAGTACTTC. It encodes CASSHDSYEQYF.

This chain connects TRBV18 to TRBJ1-2; D gene ambiguous. The V end was cut by 0 bases, the J end by 8 bases, with 7 bases between. Germline V lookup: CDR1 KGHSH, CDR2 LQKENI. This CDR3 contains 12 residues. The CDR3 bases are TGTGCCAGCTCACCACCGGAGGGAGGCTACACCTTC. Amino acid sequence: CASSPPEGGYTF.